The present T cell receptor beta chain was sequenced within a study of Graves' ophthalmopathy and Graves' hyperthyroidism. Whole-study context: Hyperthyroidism qualified as stable when ophthalmopathy did not develop within 18 months of follow-up.

V lost 7 bases and J lost 2, with 17 bases in between. From germline, CDR1 is LNHDA and CDR2 SQIVND (reference sequence). The CDR3 consists of 16 residues. In this sample, this clonotype turned up many times. Its antigen is undetermined. Overall study findings and caveats: Also, most clonotypes expanded in the thyroid above 0.001 frequency appeared in blood.

As the template, RNA transcripts were used to amplify TCR beta CDR3 regions. Second-round multiplex PCR came after a first-round RT-PCR that employed HTBI primers. From the multiplex PCR reads, TCRdb called clonotypes with MiXCR, one entry per CDR3 protein. This sample yields around 1.1 million distinct CDR3 sequences, of which roughly two fifths are seen a single time; 11% belongs to the top ten. This rearrangement joins TRBV19 to TRBJ2-2, with D perhaps given as TRBD1 or TRBD2 (6 bases each). The receptor was isolated from an adult man with Graves' hyperthyroidism. Sequencing was performed on peripheral blood or thyroid tissue (not recorded which). The CDR3 reads CASTTYGGANTGELFF. In DNA form, the CDR3 reads TGTGCCAGTACCACGTACGGGGGCGCCAACACCGGGGAGCTGTTTTTT. The full variable domain, its missing parts supplied by reference TRBV19 and TRBJ2-2, is DGGITQSPKYLFRKEGQNVTLSCEQNLNHDAMYWYRQDPGQGLRLIYYSQIVNDFQKGDIAEGYSVSREKKESFPLTVTSAQKNPTAFYLCASTTYGGANTGELFFGEGSRLTVL.